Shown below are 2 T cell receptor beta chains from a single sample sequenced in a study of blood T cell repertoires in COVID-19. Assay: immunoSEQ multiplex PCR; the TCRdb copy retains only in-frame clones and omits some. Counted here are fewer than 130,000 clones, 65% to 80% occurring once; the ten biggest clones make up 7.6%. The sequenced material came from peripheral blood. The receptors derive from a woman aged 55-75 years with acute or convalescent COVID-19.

This CDR3 is CAWRGGMRGSPLHF. The CDR3 DNA sequence: TGTGCCTGGAGAGGAGGGATGAGAGGATCACCCCTCCACTTT. The chain employs TRBV30 and TRBJ1-6, with no clear D. CDR3 length: 14 residues. Germline CDR1 reads GTSNPN; CDR2 reads SVGIG (reference sequence). Trimming stripped 3 bases from V and 10 bases from J, with 16 bases between.

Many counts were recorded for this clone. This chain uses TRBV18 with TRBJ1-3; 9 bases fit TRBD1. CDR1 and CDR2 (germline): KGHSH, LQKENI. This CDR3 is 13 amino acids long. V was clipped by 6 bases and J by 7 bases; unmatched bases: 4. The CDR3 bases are TGTGCCAGCTCCCGGGACAGGGCGAACACCATATATTTT. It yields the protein CASSRDRANTIYF. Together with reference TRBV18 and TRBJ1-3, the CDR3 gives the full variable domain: NAGVMQNPRHLVRRRGQEARLRCSPMKGHSHVYWYRQLPEEGLKFMVYLQKENIIDESGMPKERFSAEFPKEGPSILRIQQVVRGDSAAYFCASSRDRANTIYFGEGSWLTVV.